Following are 26 T cell receptor beta chains from one sample sequenced in a study of cytomegalovirus exposure and HLA in healthy donors. A multiplex PCR was run with 60 Vbeta primers and 13 Jbeta primers. TCRdb keeps only in-frame clones here, not all; method: immunoSEQ multiplex PCR. The data show tens of thousands of clones, roughly four fifths seen once. The specimen was PBMCs. The receptors here all came from a woman in her forties in good health and CMV-seropositive.

This chain uses TRBV4-3 with TRBJ2-3; 10 bases fit TRBD1. The CDR3 is made up of 16 amino acids. V shed 0 bases and J 4 bases; nucleotides not matched to a gene: 4. The germline V gene has CDR1 LGHNA and CDR2 YSLEER. DNA of the CDR3: TGCGCCAGCAGCCAAGATTCGGGACAGGGGCCAGATACGCAGTATTTT. Protein product: CASSQDSGQGPDTQYF.

The J gene is TRBJ2-5, the V gene TRBV5-1, with TRBD2 as a possible D gene (5 bases). The germline V gene encodes CDR1 SGHRS and CDR2 YFSETQ. The V end was cut by 2 bases, the J end by 3 bases, with 11 bases between. The CDR3 totals 14 residues. The CDR3 bases are TGCGCCAGCAGCTTCGTAGGACTGGAAGAGACCCAGTACTTC. It yields the protein CASSFVGLEETQYF.

The rearrangement uses TRBV28 and TRBJ1-6; D not certain. V lost 0 bases and J 9 bases, leaving 15 bases between the germline ends. The germline gives CDR1 MDHEN, CDR2 SYDVKM. The CDR3 contains 16 residues. The CDR3 DNA sequence: TGTGCCAGCAGTTTATGGGCCGGGTCCCTAAGTTCACCCCTCCACTTT. Protein: CASSLWAGSLSSPLHF.

This clone was observed a few times. The chain has TRBV7-2 and TRBJ1-5, with D uncertain. The CDR3 has 12 residues. Germline-derived CDR1 and CDR2 are SGHTA and FQGNSA. Trimming removed 5 bases from V and 3 bases from J, with 5 bases in between. DNA for the CDR3: TGTGCCAGCAGCGTCAACAATCAGCCCCAGCATTTT. Translation gives CASSVNNQPQHF.

The chain is built from TRBV6-5 and TRBJ2-3; D possibly corresponds to TRBD2 (5 bases). CDR3 length: 16 residues. Looked up from germline, CDR1 is MNHEY and CDR2 is SVGAGI. Trimming shortened V by 4 bases and J by 2 bases, and 16 bases separated the two germline ends. The CDR3 loop is CASSLTGSPFTDTQYF. Written as DNA, the CDR3 is TGTGCCAGCAGTTTGACGGGGAGCCCCTTCACAGATACGCAGTATTTT.

The J gene is TRBJ1-4, the V gene TRBV4-2, with D possibly matching TRBD1 (5 bases). Trimming removed 1 base at V and 13 bases at J, with 13 bases between. Germline assignment: CDR1 LGHNA and CDR2 YNFKEQ. There are 13 residues in the CDR3. The CDR3 reads CASSQVGTGGLFF. As DNA, the CDR3 is TGTGCCAGCAGCCAAGTTGGGACCGGGGGACTGTTTTTT.

This chain joins TRBV10-3 and TRBJ2-7, with TRBD1 identical over 8 bases. Germline CDR1 is ENHRY and CDR2 is SYGVKD. The junction had 7 bases not matched to a gene; V was cut back by 10 bases and J by 2 bases. CDR3 length: 13 residues. Written as DNA, the CDR3 is TGTGCCACCTCGGACAGGGAGGCCTACGAGCAGTACTTC. Translated: CATSDREAYEQYF.

This chain links TRBV30 with TRBJ2-5; D is uncertain. Germline CDR1 GTSNPN, CDR2 SVGIG (reference sequence). Trimming stripped 4 bases from V and 0 bases from J, with 18 bases between. This CDR3 spans 16 amino acids. CDR3 amino acids: CAWNPLGTTYQETQYF. For the CDR3, the DNA is TGTGCCTGGAACCCTCTGGGTACGACTTACCAAGAGACCCAGTACTTC.

The chain recombines TRBV11-1 with TRBJ2-1, with TRBD1 identical over 7 bases. This CDR3 has 15 amino acids. Germline V gene lookup returns CDR1 SGHAT and CDR2 FQDESV (reference sequence). With 4 bases clipped from V and 2 bases from J, the junction kept 5 bases outside the gene matches. CDR3 in DNA: TGTGCCAGCAGCTGGCGACAGGGCCCCTACAATGAGCAGTTCTTC. Translated, it gives CASSWRQGPYNEQFF.

V usage is TRBV5-6 and J usage is TRBJ2-5; tentatively, D is TRBD2 (7 bases). CDR3 length: 14 residues. V was trimmed by 4 bases and J by 5 bases, leaving 15 bases between them. Germline loops: CDR1 SGHDT, CDR2 YYEEEE. The CDR3 protein is CASSRNGGPETQYF. The DNA of the CDR3 is TGTGCCAGCAGCCGGAACGGGGGGCCCGAGACCCAGTACTTC.

CDR3 in amino acids: CASRQKPGTREFSPLHF. CDR3 bases: TGTGCCAGCAGACAAAAGCCCGGGACAAGGGAGTTTTCACCCCTCCACTTT. The chain uses TRBV2 and TRBJ1-6; perhaps TRBD1 as D (6 bases). V lost 6 bases, J lost 9 bases, and 24 bases lay in between. The CDR3 sequence is 17 residues long. Germline lookup yields CDR1 SNHLY and CDR2 FYNNEI. The full variable domain, rest sourced from reference TRBV2 and TRBJ1-6, is EPEVTQTPSHQVTQMGQEVILRCVPISNHLYFYWYRQILGQKVEFLVSFYNNEISEKSEIFDDQFSVERPDGSNFTLKIRSTKLEDSAMYFCASRQKPGTREFSPLHFGNGTRLTVT.

This chain connects TRBV6-5 to TRBJ2-7, with TRBD1 identical over 10 bases. With V trimmed by 5 bases and J by 4 bases, 8 bases remained unmatched. There are 15 residues in the CDR3. Germline V CDR1 and CDR2: MNHEY, SVGAGI. The CDR3 coding sequence is TGTGCCAGCAGTAATGACAGGGGGCTGGGGTACGAGCAGTACTTC. It is translated as CASSNDRGLGYEQYF.

The genes are TRBV25-1 and TRBJ2-3; D remains unclear. The CDR3 is 11 residues long. Germline assignment: CDR1 MGHDK and CDR2 SYGVNS. V lost 8 bases and J lost 6, with 9 bases in between. The CDR3 nucleotides read TGTGCCAGCCCGAGTATCGATACGCAGTATTTT. It encodes CASPSIDTQYF.

The rearrangement uses TRBV27 and TRBJ1-6; no firm D call. The CDR3 is 13 amino acids. Trimming pared 6 bases from V and 10 bases from J, leaving 13 bases between. In germline, CDR1 is MNHEY, CDR2 SMNVEV (reference sequence). The CDR3 spells CASRFAASSPLHF. In DNA form, the CDR3 reads TGTGCCAGCAGGTTCGCCGCGTCGTCACCCCTCCACTTT.

This sequence joins TRBV19 and TRBJ2-7; 8 nucleotides align to TRBD1. Germline values: CDR1 LNHDA, CDR2 SQIVND (reference sequence). The V segment lost 1 base and the J segment 0 bases; nucleotides outside the gene matches: 2. The CDR3 extends over 15 amino acids. The CDR3 region has the DNA TGTGCCAGTAGTATAGGGACAGGGAGCTCCTACGAGCAGTACTTC. Translating gives CASSIGTGSSYEQYF.

The chain employs TRBV7-2 and TRBJ2-3; 14 bases align to TRBD2. This CDR3 spans 14 amino acids. CDR1 and CDR2 (germline): SGHTA, FQGNSA. The junction had 6 bases not matched to a gene; V was cut back by 10 bases and J by 6 bases. CDR3 in DNA: TGTGCCACCTCTTGGACTAGCGGGGGGGATACGCAGTATTTT. The encoded protein is CATSWTSGGDTQYF.

The J gene is TRBJ2-7, the V gene TRBV6-5, with 8 bases matching TRBD1. The CDR3 totals 13 residues. V was pared by 5 bases and J by 0 bases, with 0 bases of the junction left unmatched. Germline CDR1 reads MNHEY; CDR2 reads SVGAGI. This CDR3 is CASSGQGSYEQYF. In nucleotides, the CDR3 is TGTGCCAGCAGTGGACAGGGCTCCTACGAGCAGTACTTC.

The gene calls are TRBV19 and TRBJ1-5; maybe TRBD1 (5 bases). V shed 8 bases and J shed 3 bases, with 11 bases lying between them. The germline V gene encodes CDR1 LNHDA and CDR2 SQIVND (reference sequence). The CDR3 runs to 13 residues. CDR3 nucleotides: TGTGCCAGTGGGGCGCAGTCCAATCAGCCCCAGCATTTT. The encoded protein is CASGAQSNQPQHF.

The chain combines TRBV5-4 with TRBJ2-2, with TRBD2 identical over 8 bases. The CDR3 has 15 amino acids. V dropped 4 bases and J dropped 2; count of bases not matched to a gene: 4. Germline values: CDR1 SGHNT, CDR2 YYREEE (reference sequence). CDR3 loop: CASSTGTSNTGELFF. The CDR3 DNA follows: TGTGCCAGCAGCACCGGGACTAGTAACACCGGGGAGCTGTTTTTT. Full variable domain (remainder filled in from reference TRBV5-4 and TRBJ2-2): ETGVTQSPTHLIKTRGQQVTLRCSSQSGHNTVSWYQQALGQGPQFIFQYYREEENGRGNFPPRFSGLQFPNYSSELNVNALELDDSALYLCASSTGTSNTGELFFGEGSRLTVL.

This clone was counted a few times. CDR3 sequence reads: CASSENRGENQPQHF. CDR3 bases: TGTGCCAGCAGTGAAAACAGGGGGGAGAATCAGCCCCAGCATTTT. The chain links TRBV6-1 to TRBJ1-5, with 8 bases matching TRBD1. This CDR3 spans 15 amino acids. V trimming: 2 bases; J trimming: 4 bases; junction bases outside the gene matches: 4. Germline V gene data show CDR1 as MNHNS and CDR2 as SASEGT.

This clone was seen a few times. The genes are TRBV10-2 and TRBJ1-5, with a tentative D call TRBD1 (5 bases). This CDR3 spans 14 amino acids. The V end lost 1 base, the J end lost 4 bases, and 8 bases lay between the germline ends. Germline V CDR1 and CDR2: WSHSY, SAAADI. The CDR3 DNA follows: TGCGCCAGCAGTGAGTGGTCAGGGAATCAGCCCCAGCATTTT. Translated, it gives CASSEWSGNQPQHF.

The V gene is TRBV18, the J gene TRBJ2-3, with 7 bases lining up with TRBD2. Germline lookup yields CDR1 KGHSH and CDR2 LQKENI. The CDR3 is 17 amino acids. V trimming: 6 bases; J trimming: 2 bases; junction bases outside the gene matches: 14. The CDR3 DNA is TGTGCCAGCTCCACCCCGACAGCGGGGATCTACACAGATACGCAGTATTTT. Protein sequence: CASSTPTAGIYTDTQYF.

The genes are TRBV4-2 and TRBJ1-4, with D perhaps TRBD1 (6 bases). Trimming took 8 bases from V and 8 from J, leaving 12 bases between them. Germline CDR1 and CDR2: LGHNA and YNFKEQ. The CDR3 runs 12 residues. In DNA form, the CDR3 reads TGTGCCAGCTCTAAGGGGGAGGAAAAACTGTTTTTT. Its translation: CASSKGEEKLFF.

This chain connects TRBV5-1 to TRBJ2-7; 9 nucleotides agree with TRBD1. Germline CDR1 and CDR2: SGHRS and YFSETQ. This CDR3 is built from 14 residues. V dropped 4 bases and J dropped 3; count of bases not matched to a gene: 5. CDR3 in amino acids: CASSPMTGGYEQYF. For the CDR3, the DNA is TGCGCCAGCAGCCCCATGACAGGGGGCTACGAGCAGTACTTC.

A few counts support this clone. This chain joins TRBV7-9 and TRBJ2-1; TRBD2 might be the D (7 bases). V was clipped by 2 bases and J by 7 bases, with 12 bases between them. Germline CDR1 SEHNR, CDR2 FQNEAQ (reference sequence). CDR3 size: 14 residues. This chain's CDR3 is CASSLRGGGNEQFF. DNA for the CDR3: TGTGCCAGCAGCTTAAGGGGGGGCGGGAATGAGCAGTTCTTC.

This clone was recorded a few times. The chain carries TRBV5-1 and TRBJ1-1; no clear D. The CDR3 is 14 residues long. V was cut by 1 base and J by 0 bases, with 7 bases left in between. Germline values: CDR1 SGHRS, CDR2 YFSETQ. The CDR3: CASSLNGMNTEAFF. In DNA, the CDR3 is TGCGCCAGCAGCTTGAACGGTATGAACACTGAAGCTTTCTTT.